This T cell receptor (beta chain) was recovered during a study of response to subunit inactivated influenza vaccine. Study outcomes and limitations: Every seasonal influenza vaccination brings in few new T cells, the authors suggested.

The CDR3 is 14 residues long. V lost 3 bases and J lost 4; bases outside the gene matches: 3. Germline V gene sequence: CDR1 SGHTA, CDR2 FQGNSA. This clonotype was picked up many times. As yet, its antigen is unknown. One entry per CDR3 protein results from TCRdb running MiXCR on the RT-PCR reads. The sample shows 650,000 or so distinct CDR3 sequences, around 15% of them seen only once. The TCR was taken from a man in his fifties who received an inactivated influenza vaccine. The rearrangement links TRBV7-2 to TRBJ2-7, with 10 bases lining up with TRBD2. The material was PBMCs from blood, obtained about 14 days before vaccination. The CDR3, as DNA: TGTGCCAGCAGCTTTAGCGGGGGGTTATACGAGCAGTACTTC. The encoded protein is CASSFSGGLYEQYF.